A single sample gave rise to the 24 T cell receptor beta chains below, sequenced in a study of a mutant IDH1 vaccine in newly diagnosed glioma. Sequencing used immunoSEQ multiplex PCR; TCRdb keeps in-frame clones, though not all of them. The sample has tens of thousands of clones, around 81% seen once. Indicated time point: week 23, last vaccination. All doses held 300 ug of mutant IDH1 20-mer peptide, with topical imiquimod. These TCRs are of unknown antigen specificity. The specimen comprised PBMCs, sampled from a glioma patient whose treatment included an IDH1 peptide vaccine. These receptors were collected from a middle-aged man with glioma.

CDR3 nucleotide sequence: TGTGCCAGCAGGAGGACGGGAACTAATGAAAAACTGTTTTTT. It is translated as CASRRTGTNEKLFF. This sequence joins TRBV2 and TRBJ1-4; no clear D. CDR1 and CDR2 from the germline V gene are SNHLY and FYNNEI. CDR3 length: 14 residues. V lost 6 bases and J lost 1, with 9 bases in between. Combining the CDR3 with reference TRBV2 and TRBJ1-4 gives the whole variable domain EPEVTQTPSHQVTQMGQEVILRCVPISNHLYFYWYRQILGQKVEFLVSFYNNEISEKSEIFDDQFSVERPDGSNFTLKIRSTKLEDSAMYFCASRRTGTNEKLFFGSGTQLSVL.

This clone was detected once. Its ends do not fully match the called genes, so a read error is possible. CDR3 DNA sequence: TGTGCCAGCAGCTTAGCTGGGACTCCCGAGAAGTACTTC. Amino acid sequence: CASSLAGTPEKYF. V and J are TRBV11-2 and TRBJ2-7, with a tentative D call TRBD2 (6 bases). The V gene's germline CDR1 is SGHAT and CDR2 FQNNGV. This CDR3 is 13 amino acids long.

The J gene is TRBJ2-1, the V gene TRBV20-1; 7 nucleotides match TRBD1. This CDR3 spans 11 amino acids. Germline V gene sequence: CDR1 DFQATT, CDR2 SNEGSKA (reference sequence). V lost 6 bases and J lost 8; bases outside the gene matches: 4. The CDR3 nucleotides read TGCAGTGCCCGGACAGGCGATGAGCAGTTCTTC. Translated: CSARTGDEQFF.

This chain's CDR3 is CASSKDSRLRANVLTF. The CDR3 DNA sequence: TGTGCCAGCAGCAAGGACAGCCGTTTAAGGGCCAACGTCCTGACTTTC. The gene calls are TRBV7-3 and TRBJ2-6; tentatively, D is TRBD1 (6 bases). V was shortened by 5 bases and J by 5 bases, with 16 bases between the two germline ends. The CDR3 totals 16 residues. Germline values: CDR1 SGHTA, CDR2 FQGTGA.

The chain has TRBV7-2 and TRBJ1-1, with D possibly being TRBD1 (5 bases). CDR1 SGHTA and CDR2 FQGNSA come from the germline V gene. The CDR3 length is 13 residues. Trimming shortened V by 1 base and J by 8 bases, and 11 bases separated the two germline ends. This CDR3 is CASSLVEGSEAFF. The CDR3 DNA is TGTGCCAGCAGCTTAGTTGAGGGGTCAGAAGCTTTCTTT. The full variable domain, in which reference TRBV7-2 and TRBJ1-1 provide the parts outside the CDR3, is GAGVSQSPSNKVTEKGKDVELRCDPISGHTALYWYRQSLGQGLEFLIYFQGNSAPDKSGLPSDRFSAERTGGSVSTLTIQRTQQEDSAVYLCASSLVEGSEAFFGQGTRLTVV.

A few counts support this clone. The genes are TRBV30 and TRBJ2-7; D remains ambiguous. V lost 7 bases to trimming and J lost 0 bases, with 13 bases between them. The CDR3 consists of 13 residues. The germline gives CDR1 GTSNPN, CDR2 SVGIG (reference sequence). The CDR3 sequence: CAFTKVSSYEQYF. The CDR3 region has the DNA TGTGCCTTTACCAAGGTGAGCTCCTACGAGCAGTACTTC.

The chain uses TRBV7-9 and TRBJ2-1; D call uncertain. Between the trimmed V and J ends, which lost 0 bases and 7 bases, there was a span of 7 bases. The CDR3 is made up of 13 amino acids. Germline CDR1 is SEHNR and CDR2 is FQNEAQ (reference sequence). The CDR3 loop reads CASSLAGLNEQFF. CDR3 bases: TGTGCCAGCAGCTTAGCGGGCTTGAATGAGCAGTTCTTC.

This clone was recorded once. The chain couples TRBV7-9 to TRBJ1-2, with D possibly TRBD1 on 6 matching bases. The germline gives CDR1 SEHNR, CDR2 FQNEAQ (reference sequence). V lost 2 bases, J lost 4 bases, and 8 bases lay in between. This CDR3 spans 13 amino acids. The CDR3 sequence: CASSLMDSYGYTF. In DNA, the CDR3 is TGTGCCAGCAGCTTAATGGACAGCTATGGCTACACCTTC. Variable domain in full (rest from reference TRBV7-9 and TRBJ1-2): DTGVSQNPRHKITKRGQNVTFRCDPISEHNRLYWYRQTLGQGPEFLTYFQNEAQLEKSRLLSDRFSAERPKGSFSTLEIQRTEQGDSAMYLCASSLMDSYGYTFGSGTRLTVV.

CDR3 sequence (DNA): TGTGCCAGCAGTGTGCGAGCGGCCTACACCGGGGAGCTGTTTTTT. Its protein product is CASSVRAAYTGELFF. The chain carries TRBV2 and TRBJ2-2; maybe TRBD2 (5 bases). Looked up from germline, CDR1 is SNHLY and CDR2 is FYNNEI. The CDR3 runs 15 residues. V was pared by 4 bases and J by 3 bases, with 12 bases between.

The chain carries TRBV7-2 and TRBJ2-3; D is unclear. The V and J ends lost 1 base and 2 bases respectively, with 7 bases between them. Germline CDR1 SGHTA, CDR2 FQGNSA. The CDR3 is 14 amino acids. CDR3 sequence reads: CASSLGPVTDTQYF. In DNA form, the CDR3 reads TGTGCCAGCAGCTTAGGCCCTGTCACAGATACGCAGTATTTT.

The chain uses TRBV12-5 and TRBJ2-7; 8 bases map to TRBD2. The CDR3 is 15 amino acids. Germline V gene sequence: CDR1 LGHNT, CDR2 FRNRAP. J gave up 7 bases and V 7 bases, and 15 bases lay outside the gene matches. In DNA form, the CDR3 reads TGTGCTAGTGCCCTCTTGGCGGGGGGCGTGGGGGAGCAGTACTTC. The encoded protein is CASALLAGGVGEQYF.

The V and J genes are TRBV6-1 and TRBJ1-5; weak D call: TRBD1 (5 bases). Trimming pared 2 bases from V and 2 bases from J, leaving 10 bases between. Germline lookup yields CDR1 MNHNS and CDR2 SASEGT. This CDR3 is 15 amino acids long. CDR3: CASSEQGFGNQPQHF. Here the CDR3 DNA reads TGTGCCAGCAGTGAACAGGGATTTGGCAATCAGCCCCAGCATTTT.

The chain is built from TRBV4-2 and TRBJ2-6; D ambiguous. V lost 0 bases and J lost 0, with 6 bases in between. CDR3 length: 16 residues. In germline, CDR1 is LGHNA, CDR2 YNFKEQ. The CDR3 here is CASSQDPDSGANVLTF. The CDR3 nucleotides are TGTGCCAGCAGCCAAGATCCAGACTCTGGGGCCAACGTCCTGACTTTC.

V gene TRBV28 combines with J gene TRBJ2-7; no reliable D call. Germline V CDR1 and CDR2: MDHEN, SYDVKM. V was shortened by 6 bases and J by 2 bases, with 17 bases between the two germline ends. This CDR3 comprises 15 residues. CDR3 in amino acids: CASSPELGATYEQYF. The CDR3, as DNA: TGTGCCAGCAGCCCTGAACTCGGAGCGACCTACGAGCAGTACTTC. Complete variable domain (other parts from reference TRBV28 and TRBJ2-7): DVKVTQSSRYLVKRTGEKVFLECVQDMDHENMFWYRQDPGLGLRLIYFSYDVKMKEKGDIPEGYSVSREKKERFSLILESASTNQTSMYLCASSPELGATYEQYFGPGTRLTVT.

The genes are TRBV4-3 and TRBJ1-5; no firm D call. The CDR3 sequence is 16 residues long. Germline CDR1 LGHNA, CDR2 YSLEER. The ends were cut back, 0 bases at V and 4 bases at J, with 13 bases in the middle. This chain's CDR3 is CASSQEIGRLNQPQHF. The CDR3 DNA is TGCGCCAGCAGCCAAGAAATCGGGAGGTTAAATCAGCCCCAGCATTTT.

The CDR3 loop reads CASSAGQMRGGAFF. The CDR3 bases are TGTGCCAGCAGCGCCGGACAGATGCGTGGCGGGGCTTTCTTT. V usage is TRBV5-4 and J usage is TRBJ1-1, with D perhaps TRBD1 (6 bases). V was shortened by 4 bases and J by 11 bases, with 21 bases between the two germline ends. The CDR3 has 14 amino acids. Germline V gene lookup returns CDR1 SGHNT and CDR2 YYREEE (reference sequence).

The count of this clone is one. The chain is built from TRBV4-3 and TRBJ1-6; 7 bases agree with TRBD1. V gave up 5 bases and J gave up 10 bases; unmatched junction bases: 8. Per the germline V gene, CDR1 is LGHNA and CDR2 is YSLEER. The CDR3 is 14 amino acids. The CDR3 is CASSSRQGTSPLHF. CDR3 DNA: TGCGCCAGCAGCTCCCGACAGGGCACCTCACCCCTCCACTTT.

This clone appeared once. The chain recombines TRBV11-2 with TRBJ2-1, with a possible D match to TRBD1 (6 bases). CDR1 is SGHAT, CDR2 FQNNGV, per germline. Deletions cut 7 bases from V and 1 base from J, with 11 bases between. This CDR3 comprises 14 residues. The CDR3, as DNA: TGTGCCAGCATTCGAGGGGGATCCTACAATGAGCAGTTCTTC. Residues: CASIRGGSYNEQFF.

The chain couples TRBV27 to TRBJ1-1, with a weak D call TRBD1 (5 bases). From germline, CDR1 is MNHEY and CDR2 SMNVEV (reference sequence). The CDR3 contains 15 residues. With 0 bases removed from V and 3 bases from J, the gap between germline ends came to 11 bases. The CDR3 sequence is CASSLSPPRDTEAFF. The CDR3, as DNA: TGTGCCAGCAGTTTATCCCCTCCCAGGGACACTGAAGCTTTCTTT.

The chain employs TRBV5-5 and TRBJ2-5; TRBD2 agrees at 10 bases. The germline CDR1 and CDR2 sequences are SGHKS and YYEKEE (reference sequence). The CDR3 runs 14 residues. The J segment lost 5 bases and the V segment lost 2 bases, leaving 3 bases of the junction unmatched. The CDR3 sequence is CASSLAGGRETQYF. The CDR3 DNA sequence: TGTGCCAGCAGCTTAGCGGGAGGGAGGGAGACCCAGTACTTC.

The chain recombines TRBV29-1 with TRBJ2-5; a weak D match, TRBD1 (7 bases). The CDR3 consists of 11 residues. V dropped 5 bases and J dropped 4 bases, with 8 bases sitting between them. Germline CDR1 and CDR2: SQVTM and ANQGSEA. In DNA form, the CDR3 reads TGCAGCGTTCAGGGGGGAGAGACCCAGTACTTC. Translation gives CSVQGGETQYF.

J is TRBJ1-2 and V is TRBV5-8; a possible D gene is TRBD1 (6 bases). The CDR3 totals 14 residues. Between the trimmed V and J ends, which lost 0 bases and 8 bases, there was a span of 14 bases. CDR1 SGHTS and CDR2 YDEGEE come from the germline V gene. In nucleotides, the CDR3 is TGTGCCAGCAGCTTGGGGCAGGGGATAGGAGGCTACACCTTC. As protein: CASSLGQGIGGYTF. Looking up the rest from reference TRBV5-8 and TRBJ1-2 gives the full variable domain: EAGVTQSPTHLIKTRGQQATLRCSPISGHTSVYWYQQALGLGLQFLLWYDEGEERNRGNFPPRFSGRQFPNYSSELNVNALELEDSALYLCASSLGQGIGGYTFGSGTRLTVV.

The V gene is TRBV25-1, the J gene TRBJ2-5, with D hard to call. V lost 4 bases, J lost 4 bases, and 13 bases lay in between. The CDR3 sequence is 14 residues long. CDR1 is MGHDK and CDR2 is SYGVNS in the germline V gene. DNA for the CDR3: TGTGCCAGCAGTGGGGGTAATCTCGGAGAGACCCAGTACTTC. Encoded protein: CASSGGNLGETQYF.

This rearrangement joins TRBV6-6 to TRBJ2-7, with no clear D. CDR1 is MNHNY, CDR2 SVGAGI, per germline (reference sequence). V was shortened by 4 bases and J by 7 bases, with 8 bases between the two germline ends. This CDR3 is built from 11 residues. The DNA of the CDR3 is TGTGCCAGCAGTTCGCGCGTAGAGCAGTACTTC. This translates into CASSSRVEQYF.